This TCR beta chain is from a study of graft-versus-host responses after intestinal transplantation. About the study: After anti-thymocyte globulin induction, recipients took tacrolimus and steroids for approximately 3 years. Study-wide points: With peak circulating GvH clone levels came an association with early post-transplant HvG declines. Clonal ratios of graft-versus-host to host-versus-graft in allografts were high for patients exhibiting graft-donor T cell macrochimerism.

As to this clone: The antigen remains unidentified.

The germline V gene encodes CDR1 SGHAT and CDR2 FQNNGV. CDR3 length: 15 residues. The germline V and J ends were trimmed by 2 bases and 6 bases, with 13 bases remaining between them. The data were produced by immunoSEQ multiplex PCR, yet TCRdb's version contains in-frame clones alone and is incomplete. The sample gives fewer than 95,000 clones, 80% to 95% of which show up once; roughly 0.37% is in the top ten. Material: unstimulated CD8+ T cells sorted from spleen or lymph node cells, obtained before transplant. This TCR was recovered from a human donor who was the organ donor for an intestinal transplant. The rearrangement uses TRBV11-2 and TRBJ1-4; D is unresolved. CDR3 amino acids: CASSLYWAGDEKLFF. Here the CDR3 DNA reads TGTGCCAGCAGCTTATATTGGGCAGGTGATGAAAAACTGTTTTTT.